The rows below give T cell receptor beta chains drawn from one sample of a study of blood T cell repertoires in COVID-19. Using immunoSEQ multiplex PCR, the repertoire was profiled, and TCRdb retains in-frame clones only, with some absent. The sample records 200,000 to 250,000 clones, 70% to 90% being singletons. Sequenced sample: peripheral blood. These receptors originate from a woman aged 40 to 49 who had recovered from COVID-19. Each CDR3 is given with its conserved first and last residue. D genes are given only for firm matches. A row's size may be missing; if present it is once, few, many or a size class.

j_call d_call v_call clone_size cdr3_nt cdr3_aa
TRBJ2-1 NA TRBV10-1 NA TGCGCCAGCACCTCACCCGGCCGGGACAAAGCCCGGTACAATGAGCAGTTCTTC CASTSPGRDKARYNEQFF
TRBJ1-2 NA TRBV12-3/TRBV12-4 NA TGTGCCAGCAGTGACCGACGGGGGGGCTACACCTTC CASSDRRGGYTF
TRBJ2-7 TRBD1 TRBV7-2 NA TGTGCCAGCAGCACGTGGACAGGCCACCCCGAGCAGTACTTC CASSTWTGHPEQYF
TRBJ1-5 NA TRBV29-1 NA TGCAGCGTGGCCGACAGCGATCAGCCCCAGCATTTT CSVADSDQPQHF
TRBJ1-1 NA TRBV30 NA TGTGCCTGGATTGGACAGCCGAACACTGAAGCTTTCTTT CAWIGQPNTEAFF
TRBJ2-7 TRBD1 TRBV7-9 NA TGTGCCAGCATCGCCGGGACAGGGGCCTACGAGCAGTACTTC CASIAGTGAYEQYF
TRBJ1-1 NA TRBV29-1 once TGCAGCGTTGACCCGAGACAGGTCATGAACACTGAAGCTTTCTTT CSVDPRQVMNTEAFF
TRBJ1-1 TRBD1 TRBV2 NA TGTGCCAGCAGGGCGACAGGGTCCACTGAAGCTTTCTTT CASRATGSTEAFF
TRBJ1-5 NA TRBV28 NA TGTGCCAGCAGTTTAACCCAGGGGCAGAGCAATCAGCCCCAGCATTTT CASSLTQGQSNQPQHF
TRBJ2-7 NA TRBV10-3 NA TGTGCCATCAGTGAGTCCCACAGGGTAAACGAGCAGTACTTC CAISESHRVNEQYF
TRBJ2-1 TRBD2 TRBV7-6 NA TGTGCCAGCAGCCCGACTAGCGCTCTAGGTGAGCAGTTCTTC CASSPTSALGEQFF
TRBJ1-5 TRBD1 TRBV2 once TGTGCCAGCAGTGAAGGCGGACAGGGGAACTATCAGCCCCAGCATTTT CASSEGGQGNYQPQHF
TRBJ2-5 NA TRBV7-9 NA TGTGCCAGCAGCTTAACGGCGGGGTTGTTGACTTGGGAGACCCAGTACTTC CASSLTAGLLTWETQYF
TRBJ2-7 NA TRBV10-3 NA TGTGCCATCAGTGAGTCCAGGAAACAGGGAAAATTTTACGAGCAGTACTTC CAISESRKQGKFYEQYF
TRBJ2-3 NA TRBV5-6 once TGTGCCAGCAGCAAACGACAGGACCGCACAGATACGCAGTATTTT CASSKRQDRTDTQYF
TRBJ2-1 TRBD2 TRBV20-1 NA TGCAGTGCTAGTTCTAGCGGGAGATTCAATGAGCAGTTCTTC CSASSSGRFNEQFF
TRBJ1-5 NA TRBV19 NA TGTGCCAGTAGTAAAGGGGGATGGAGCAATCAGCCCCAGCATTTT CASSKGGWSNQPQHF
TRBJ2-2 TRBD1 TRBV19 NA TGTGCCTCAAGGAAGGGGGCTTCCACCGGGGAGCTGTTTTTT CASRKGASTGELFF
TRBJ2-7 TRBD1 TRBV7-2 NA TGTGCCAGCAGCTCCCATAGTTGGCGGACAGGTCCCTACGAGCAGTACTTC CASSSHSWRTGPYEQYF
TRBJ2-7 TRBD1 TRBV11-3 NA TGTGCCAGCAGCCTACAGGGGGCCTACGAGCAGTACTTC CASSLQGAYEQYF
TRBJ2-5 NA TRBV6-2/TRBV6-3 NA TGTGCCAGCAGTTACCGAGGACTACTCTTAAGGACCCAGTACTTC CASSYRGLLLRTQYF
TRBJ2-6 TRBD1 TRBV4-3 NA TGCGCCAGCAGCCAATACCCCCGGGCGGGACAGGCTTTAGCTGGGGCCAACGTCCTGACTTTC CASSQYPRAGQALAGANVLTF
TRBJ2-1 NA TRBV12-3/TRBV12-4 NA TGTGCCAGCAGTTTTACTAGGGGGAATGAGCAGTTCTTC CASSFTRGNEQFF
TRBJ2-7 NA TRBV6-2/TRBV6-3 NA TGTGCCAGCAGCCCTGCGGGACAGCGCTACGAGCAGTACTTC CASSPAGQRYEQYF
TRBJ1-2 TRBD1 TRBV25-1 NA TGTGCCAGCAGTGACCCTGGGACAGGGGACTATGGCTACACCTTC CASSDPGTGDYGYTF
TRBJ2-3 NA TRBV6-4 NA TGTGCCAGCAGTGAATCCGGGAACACAGATACGCAGTATTTT CASSESGNTDTQYF
TRBJ2-1 NA TRBV7-2 once TGTGCCAGCAGCTTAGTGAGTGCGGTTGAGCAGTTCTTC CASSLVSAVEQFF
TRBJ2-7 NA TRBV28 NA TGTGCCACCATCCCCGCCGGGTTCCACGAGCAGTACTTC CATIPAGFHEQYF
TRBJ1-6 TRBD1 TRBV4-2 NA TGTGCCAGCAGGAGAGGGACAGGTCCCAATTCACCCCTCCACTTT CASRRGTGPNSPLHF
TRBJ1-4 NA TRBV4-1 NA TGCGCCAGCACCCCGATGGGAGGGATTAATGAAAAACTGTTTTTT CASTPMGGINEKLFF
TRBJ2-1 TRBD2 TRBV19 NA TGTGCCAGTAGTATAGCCGGTACTAGCGGTTACAATGAGCAGTTCTTC CASSIAGTSGYNEQFF
TRBJ2-7 NA TRBV2 few TGTGCCAGCAGTGGGCAGGCATTCGAGCAGTACTTC CASSGQAFEQYF
TRBJ2-3 NA TRBV7-2 NA TGTGCCAGCGGACGTAGGGGGGGGTCCATGTTCGGGCAGTATTTT CASGRRGGSMFGQYF
TRBJ2-1 TRBD2 TRBV3-1/TRBV3-2 NA TGTGCCAGCAGCCAAGCAGGGACTAGCGCCTACAATGAGCAGTTCTTC CASSQAGTSAYNEQFF
TRBJ2-1 NA TRBV5-4 NA TGTGCCAGCAGCCCGGGGAGAGTAGCCTCCTACAATGAGCAGTTCTTC CASSPGRVASYNEQFF
TRBJ1-6 TRBD1 TRBV7-9 NA TGTGCCAGCAGCCGGACAGGAGAAAATTCACCCCTCCACTTT CASSRTGENSPLHF
TRBJ2-2 NA TRBV5-1 NA TGCGCCAGCAGCTTGGGGACAGATCACACCGGGGAGCTGTTTTTT CASSLGTDHTGELFF
TRBJ2-5 NA TRBV30 once TGTGCCTGGAGTGTCGGTAGGAGGGAGACCCAGTACTTC CAWSVGRRETQYF
TRBJ2-7 TRBD1 TRBV27 NA TGTGCCAGCAGTTTATTTTGGACAGGGGGCTCCTCAAGCTCCTACGAGCAGTACTTC CASSLFWTGGSSSSYEQYF
TRBJ2-7 NA TRBV6-5 NA TGTGCCAGCCGGCTGGGGGCCTCCTACGAGCAGTACTTC CASRLGASYEQYF
TRBJ1-5 NA TRBV11-3 NA TGTGCCAGCAGCCCAGGTCAGCCCCAGCATTTT CASSPGQPQHF
TRBJ2-1 TRBD2 TRBV11-3 NA TGTGCCAGCAGCCCTAGCGGGAGAGGCTACAATGAGCAGTTCTTC CASSPSGRGYNEQFF
TRBJ1-2 NA TRBV7-2 few TGTGCCAGCAGCTTAGGGGGTGGGGAGCGCAGCTATGGCTACACCTTC CASSLGGGERSYGYTF
TRBJ2-2 TRBD1 TRBV2 NA TGTGCCAGCAGGCAGGGGGCGAACACCGGGGAGCTGTTTTTT CASRQGANTGELFF
TRBJ1-6 NA TRBV30 few TGTGCCACGCGGGGCCCGGGGGAAAATAATTCACCCCTCCACTTT CATRGPGENNSPLHF
TRBJ1-2 NA TRBV7-2 NA TGTGCCAGCAGCTTAAACGGGGGATCAACGAGGGGCTACACCTTC CASSLNGGSTRGYTF
TRBJ2-1 TRBD2 TRBV16 NA TGTGCCAGCGTCCACTTGAGGGGAGGGTCCTACAATGAGCAGTTCTTC CASVHLRGGSYNEQFF